This is a list of T cell receptor beta chains from one sample in a study of beta chain features in type 1 diabetes. Sequenced by immunoSEQ multiplex PCR; TCRdb stores in-frame clones only, minus some. The sample has about 650,000 clones, 12% seen once; the top ten hold roughly 0.12%. Sequencing was performed on naive CD4+ T cells from blood. The receptors originated from a man in his thirties or forties with type 1 diabetes. The conserved cysteine and the conserved F or W are not part of the CDR3 here. Each record gives: V gene, J gene, CDR3 protein.

v_gene: TRBV10-3
j_gene: TRBJ1-4
CDR3aa: AIRNTDDTNEKLF

v_gene: TRBV19
j_gene: TRBJ2-3
CDR3aa: ASRRLAGGQTSTDTQY

v_gene: TRBV2
j_gene: TRBJ1-1
CDR3aa: ASSEGGGGTEAF

v_gene: TRBV6-1
j_gene: TRBJ2-7
CDR3aa: ASSPREGTYEQY

v_gene: TRBV6-5
j_gene: TRBJ1-4
CDR3aa: ASSQSGMVGEKLF

v_gene: TRBV7-6
j_gene: TRBJ2-7
CDR3aa: ASSFLQGRGSYEQY

v_gene: TRBV2
j_gene: TRBJ1-5
CDR3aa: ASSEQGGQPQH

v_gene: TRBV5-6
j_gene: TRBJ2-4
CDR3aa: ASSLGNIQY

v_gene: TRBV13
j_gene: TRBJ2-5
CDR3aa: ASSLSSGEETQY

v_gene: TRBV7-6
j_gene: TRBJ2-1
CDR3aa: ASSFSTGGIYEQF

v_gene: TRBV10-3
j_gene: TRBJ1-5
CDR3aa: AISGDRPKPQH

v_gene: TRBV25-1
j_gene: TRBJ1-1
CDR3aa: ASKQTGPNTEAF

v_gene: TRBV11-2
j_gene: TRBJ2-7
CDR3aa: ASSLGTSYEQY

v_gene: TRBV29-1
j_gene: TRBJ1-2
CDR3aa: SVEANYGYT

v_gene: TRBV9
j_gene: TRBJ2-7
CDR3aa: ASSARPIEDEQY

v_gene: TRBV4-3
j_gene: TRBJ1-1
CDR3aa: ASSQERRGPEAF

v_gene: TRBV7-2
j_gene: TRBJ1-5
CDR3aa: ASSFTGNSNQPQH

v_gene: TRBV29-1
j_gene: TRBJ2-7
CDR3aa: SVEQGGYEQY

v_gene: TRBV2
j_gene: TRBJ2-5
CDR3aa: ASSARATEWETQY

v_gene: TRBV30
j_gene: TRBJ2-7
CDR3aa: AWRRAGPYEQY

v_gene: TRBV10-3
j_gene: TRBJ1-5
CDR3aa: AISGGLSQPQH

v_gene: TRBV7-2
j_gene: TRBJ2-7
CDR3aa: ASSSGRIPYEQY

v_gene: TRBV18
j_gene: TRBJ2-1
CDR3aa: ASSPGSSGGVYNEQF

v_gene: TRBV15
j_gene: TRBJ1-2
CDR3aa: ATSRGGGASGYT

v_gene: TRBV12-5
j_gene: TRBJ2-1
CDR3aa: ASADRGKPYNEQF

v_gene: TRBV7-2
j_gene: TRBJ1-1
CDR3aa: ASSLKGIGTEAF

v_gene: TRBV12-5
j_gene: TRBJ2-3
CDR3aa: ASGLVGDTQY

v_gene: TRBV6-6
j_gene: TRBJ1-6
CDR3aa: ASSTGTGVRSPLH

v_gene: TRBV5-1
j_gene: TRBJ2-2
CDR3aa: ASSWLGANTGELF

v_gene: TRBV27
j_gene: TRBJ1-5
CDR3aa: ASSLTLNQPQH

v_gene: TRBV5-6
j_gene: TRBJ1-2
CDR3aa: ASSGQQGSYGYT

v_gene: TRBV7-8
j_gene: TRBJ2-7
CDR3aa: ASSSLLDRATYEQY

v_gene: TRBV2
j_gene: TRBJ1-2
CDR3aa: ASSEEIRRGSYT

v_gene: TRBV2
j_gene: TRBJ2-7
CDR3aa: ASSEVQDRGSEQY